The rows below give T cell receptor beta chains drawn from one sample of a study of radiotherapy plus CTLA-4 blockade in lung cancer. Repertoires were generated with immunoSEQ multiplex PCR, while TCRdb's copy carries only in-frame clones and drops some. The table records 40,000 to 50,000 clones, 73% of them present only once. Sequences were derived from peripheral blood, sampled from a patient treated with radiotherapy plus ipilimumab. The receptors come from a human donor with non-small cell lung cancer who had a complete response to radiotherapy plus ipilimumab. Both conserved end residues are part of each CDR3. D genes are given only for firm matches. Clone size, where shown, is once, few, many, or a class for clones that have expanded.

. TRBJ1-1 few TRBV5-1 TGCGCCAGCAGCTTGTTCGGCAGCGATAGTGAAGCTTTCTTT CASSLFGSDSEAFF
. TRBJ2-3 . TRBV5-4 TGTGCCAGCAAGCAGGGCCCAGATACGCAGTATTTT CASKQGPDTQYF
. TRBJ1-3 few TRBV30 TGTGCCTGCACTAGGAGGGGAAACACCATATATTTT CACTRRGNTIYF
. TRBJ2-1 . TRBV15 TGTGCCACCAGCAGCAGGCAGGACAATGAGCAGTTCTTC CATSSRQDNEQFF
. TRBJ2-2 . TRBV28 TGTGCCAGCAGTCTTCAGTGGCCCGGGGAGCTGTTTTTT CASSLQWPGELFF
. TRBJ1-1 . TRBV9 TGTGCCAGCAGAGGGGACACTGAAGCTTTCTTT CASRGDTEAFF
TRBD1 TRBJ2-2 . TRBV27 TGTGCCAGCAGTCCATACGGGACAGGTTACACCGGGGAGCTGTTTTTT CASSPYGTGYTGELFF
. TRBJ2-5 . TRBV9 TGTGCCAGCAGCGACCCTATGAGGGAGACCCAGTACTTC CASSDPMRETQYF
. TRBJ2-2 few TRBV28 TGTGCCAGCAGGCTAAACTATGAGCTGTTTTTT CASRLNYELFF
. TRBJ2-6 once TRBV5-1 TGCGCCAGCAGCTTCCTCGGGGGCTCTGGGGCCAACGTCCTGACTTTC CASSFLGGSGANVLTF
. TRBJ1-1 . TRBV6-6 TGTGCCAGCAGTCACGTACAGGGGAACACTGAAGCTTTCTTT CASSHVQGNTEAFF
TRBD2 TRBJ2-1 . TRBV5-8 TGTGCCAGCAGCTTGGGAATGGCGGGGGGGCGGTTTTTCTACAATGAGCAGTTCTTC CASSLGMAGGRFFYNEQFF
. TRBJ1-4 . TRBV7-8 TGTGCCAGCAGCTTAGTCAGGACAACTAATGAAAAACTGTTTTTT CASSLVRTTNEKLFF
TRBD1 TRBJ1-5 few TRBV19 TGTGCCAGTAGGGGACAGTACAATCAGCCCCAGCATTTT CASRGQYNQPQHF
. TRBJ1-6 . TRBV19 TGTGCCAGTAGGGACAGTCATAATTCACCCCTCCACTTT CASRDSHNSPLHF
TRBD2 TRBJ2-2 . TRBV28 TGTGCCAGCACCCCTCTTAGCGGGAGGGCGGGCACCGGGGAGCTGTTTTTT CASTPLSGRAGTGELFF
TRBD2 TRBJ2-7 . TRBV2 TGTGCCAGCAGAGACCCAGGGACTAGCGGGTTTTCCTACGAGCAGTACTTC CASRDPGTSGFSYEQYF
. TRBJ1-2 . TRBV2 TGTGCCAGCAAGCCAGACAGCTCTAACTATGGCTACACCTTC CASKPDSSNYGYTF
. TRBJ2-7 once TRBV6-5 TGTGCCAGCAGTTACTCCCATATTGGAGGCGAGCAGTACTTC CASSYSHIGGEQYF
. TRBJ1-2 . TRBV5-5 TGTGCCAGCAGCCCATGGGGGGGACCGCTCTCCACTCGCTATGGCTACACCTTC CASSPWGGPLSTRYGYTF
. TRBJ1-4 few TRBV5-1 TGCGCCAGCAGCTTGGTTTCCTACGGAACTACGTGGAATGAAAAACTGTTTTTT CASSLVSYGTTWNEKLFF
. TRBJ2-5 . TRBV5-1 TGCGCCAGCAGCTTGGGGACAACTCAAGAGACCCAGTACTTC CASSLGTTQETQYF
TRBD1 TRBJ1-4 few TRBV2 TGTGCCAGCAGTGAATGGGAACAGGGGTTGGGGGAAAAACTGTTTTTT CASSEWEQGLGEKLFF
. TRBJ1-3 . TRBV5-1 TGCGCCAGCAGCTTGGCCCCCGGCTCTGGAAACACCATATATTTT CASSLAPGSGNTIYF
TRBD2 TRBJ2-3 . TRBV6-5 TGTGCCAGCAGTTACTCGCTAGCGGGGGGCACAGATACGCAGTATTTT CASSYSLAGGTDTQYF
. TRBJ1-1 . TRBV11-3 TGTGCCAGCAGCTTAGACGAGGGAACTGAAGCTTTCTTT CASSLDEGTEAFF
TRBD2 TRBJ2-7 . TRBV5-1 TGCGCCAGCAGCTTGCTGGATAGCGGGGGGGAAAGCTCCTACGAGCAGTACTTC CASSLLDSGGESSYEQYF
TRBD2 TRBJ2-1 . TRBV29-1 TGCAGCGTAGAGGGTCAGTCTTCCCGGACTAGCGGGAGTGTGTCCTACAATGAGCAGTTCTTC CSVEGQSSRTSGSVSYNEQFF
. TRBJ2-3 . TRBV4-3 TGCGCCAGCAGCCAAGATTGGCTAGCGACTACAGATACGCAGTATTTT CASSQDWLATTDTQYF
. TRBJ2-7 . TRBV5-1 TGCGCCAGCAGCTTGACTGCCTCCTCCTACGAGCAGTACTTC CASSLTASSYEQYF
TRBD2 TRBJ2-5 few TRBV5-8 TGTGCCAGCAGCTTGGGGGGCGGGACTAGCGGAGAGACCCAGTACTTC CASSLGGGTSGETQYF
. TRBJ1-4 . TRBV5-1 TGCGCCAGCAGCTTGGATCGGCTCGGGGATTTAACTAATGAAAAACTGTTTTTT CASSLDRLGDLTNEKLFF
. TRBJ1-2 few TRBV4-1 TGCGCCAGCAGCCAACAGGTGCCTTCATATGGCTACACCTTC CASSQQVPSYGYTF
. TRBJ2-7 . TRBV7-9 TGTGCCAGCAGCTCGGAGCTATACGAGCAGTACTTC CASSSELYEQYF
. TRBJ2-6 . TRBV27 TGTGCCAGCAGTTTGTGGGGGGTGCCCAGCTCTGGGGCCAACGTCCTGACTTTC CASSLWGVPSSGANVLTF
. TRBJ2-3 . TRBV15 TGTGCCACCAGCCCCAGAGGGGGTAGCACAGATATGCAGTATTTT CATSPRGGSTDMQYF
TRBD1 TRBJ1-2 . TRBV19 TGTGCCAGCTGGGACAGGGTGAACTATGGCTACACCTTC CASWDRVNYGYTF
TRBD2 TRBJ2-2 . TRBV7-6 TGTGCCAGCAGACGGGGAGGGGTGGACACCGGGGAGCTGTTTTTT CASRRGGVDTGELFF
. TRBJ2-3 . TRBV7-2 TGTGCCAGCAGCTTACCTCAGACCGTAGGGGGACGAGATACGCAGTATTTT CASSLPQTVGGRDTQYF
. TRBJ1-4 . TRBV6-1 TGTGCCAGCAGTGGCCGGACAGTCCATAATGAAAAACTGTTTTTT CASSGRTVHNEKLFF
TRBD1 TRBJ1-4 few TRBV5-4 TGTGCCAGCAGACGACAGGGGGCAGGGGAAAAACTGTTTTTT CASRRQGAGEKLFF
TRBD2 TRBJ2-3 . TRBV4-3 TGCGCCAGCAGCCAAGATATCCTTTCGAGGCTAGCGGGGGGTGGTGCAGATACGCAGTATTTT CASSQDILSRLAGGGADTQYF
. TRBJ2-1 . TRBV7-9 TGTGCCAGCAGCTTAGTCTGGAGCTCCTACAATGAGCAGTTCTTC CASSLVWSSYNEQFF
. TRBJ1-5 . TRBV5-3 TGTGCCAGAAGCTTCAACTGGCAGGAACATAGCAATCAGCCCCAGCATTTT CARSFNWQEHSNQPQHF
TRBD1 TRBJ2-7 . TRBV27 TGTGCCAGCAGTTCCTACAGGGGGCCCTCCTACGAGCAGTACTTC CASSSYRGPSYEQYF
. TRBJ2-2 . TRBV5-1 TGCGCCAGCAGTCTTACCGGGAGTTACACCGGGGAGCTGTTTTTT CASSLTGSYTGELFF
TRBD1 TRBJ2-2 . TRBV5-1 TGCGCCAGCAGCTTGGCCAGGGGGCTTCTCGGCAACACCGGGGAGCTGTTTTTT CASSLARGLLGNTGELFF
TRBD1 TRBJ1-2 . TRBV19 TGTGCCAGTAGAACACAGGACAGGGGGCGCAGCTATGGCTACACCTTC CASRTQDRGRSYGYTF
TRBD1 TRBJ1-2 . TRBV27 TGTGCCAGCAGTCCTGGACTCCGGGACAGCTTCAACTATGGCTACACCTTC CASSPGLRDSFNYGYTF
. TRBJ1-2 . TRBV5-1 TGCGCCAGCAGCCGCCAGGCATCCTTTATTAACTATGGCTACACCTTC CASSRQASFINYGYTF
TRBD1 TRBJ2-7 once TRBV19 TGTGCCAGTAGTATCGGCCGGGACAGGTTATACGAGCAGTACTTC CASSIGRDRLYEQYF
TRBD1 TRBJ1-1 . TRBV6-6 TGTGCCAGCAGTTACGGGACAGGGGGCACCGAATCTTTCTTT CASSYGTGGTESFF
TRBD2 TRBJ2-1 . TRBV6-5 TGTGCCAGCAGTTACCGGGGGGGCCGATCTGAGCAGTTCTTC CASSYRGGRSEQFF